The rows below give T cell receptor beta chains drawn from one sample of a study of post-analysis software for immune sequencing data. TCRdb reanalysed the PCR reads using MiXCR and keeps one entry per CDR3 protein. The sample has around 250,000 distinct CDR3 sequences, roughly a third seen once. The sample comprised blood. Receptors were obtained from a girl aged 5-17 years with multiple sclerosis. The CDR3 runs from the conserved cysteine through the conserved F or W. D genes are given only for firm matches. Where a row states a size, it is once, few, many or the class of an expanded clone; other rows omit it.

abundance: few
v_gene: TRBV27
j_gene: TRBJ1-5
d_gene: -
CDR3aa: CASSYSGQPQHF
CDR3nt: TGTGCCAGCAGTTACAGTGGACAGCCCCAGCATTTT

abundance: many
v_gene: TRBV2
j_gene: TRBJ1-5
d_gene: -
CDR3aa: CASTDSDQPQHF
CDR3nt: TGTGCCAGCACGGACAGTGATCAGCCCCAGCATTTT

abundance: -
v_gene: TRBV20-1
j_gene: TRBJ2-2
d_gene: -
CDR3aa: CSAKTDTGELFF
CDR3nt: TGCAGTGCTAAAACTGATACCGGGGAGCTGTTTTTT

abundance: -
v_gene: TRBV12-3/TRBV12-4
j_gene: TRBJ1-1
d_gene: -
CDR3aa: CASSYLGSLNTEAFF
CDR3nt: TGTGCCAGCAGCTATTTGGGCAGCTTGAACACTGAAGCTTTCTTT

abundance: -
v_gene: TRBV12-5
j_gene: TRBJ2-7
d_gene: -
CDR3aa: CASGSPQTVMDEQYF
CDR3nt: TGTGCTAGTGGTTCTCCCCAGACGGTTATGGACGAGCAGTACTTC

abundance: once
v_gene: TRBV7-7
j_gene: TRBJ2-5
d_gene: -
CDR3aa: CASSSVSGQETQYF
CDR3nt: TGTGCCAGCAGCTCCGTAAGCGGGCAAGAGACCCAGTACTTC

abundance: -
v_gene: TRBV19
j_gene: TRBJ1-2
d_gene: TRBD1
CDR3aa: CASSISLQGANYGYTF
CDR3nt: TGTGCCAGTAGTATATCCCTACAGGGGGCGAACTATGGCTACACCTTC

abundance: many
v_gene: TRBV5-1
j_gene: TRBJ1-1
d_gene: -
CDR3aa: CASSSNTGAEAFF
CDR3nt: TGCGCCAGCAGCTCGAACACTGGGGCTGAAGCTTTCTTT

abundance: many
v_gene: TRBV6-5
j_gene: TRBJ2-5
d_gene: -
CDR3aa: CASRETQETQYF
CDR3nt: TGTGCCAGCAGAGAGACCCAAGAGACCCAGTACTTC

abundance: many
v_gene: TRBV2
j_gene: TRBJ2-1
d_gene: -
CDR3aa: CASSVSTYNEQFF
CDR3nt: TGTGCCAGCAGTGTTTCCACATACAATGAGCAGTTCTTC

abundance: -
v_gene: TRBV5-1
j_gene: TRBJ1-2
d_gene: -
CDR3aa: CASTESTASYGYTF
CDR3nt: TGCGCCAGCACCGAATCCACAGCTAGCTATGGCTACACCTTC

abundance: -
v_gene: TRBV6-4
j_gene: TRBJ2-2
d_gene: -
CDR3aa: CASRGHRDTGELFF
CDR3nt: TGTGCCAGCAGGGGACACAGGGACACCGGGGAGCTGTTTTTT

abundance: few
v_gene: TRBV7-8
j_gene: TRBJ2-2
d_gene: -
CDR3aa: CASSLDRWGTGELFF
CDR3nt: TGTGCCAGCAGCCTGGACAGATGGGGTACCGGGGAGCTGTTTTTT

abundance: few
v_gene: TRBV4-1
j_gene: TRBJ1-1
d_gene: -
CDR3aa: CASGQDRDTEAFF
CDR3nt: TGCGCCAGCGGCCAAGATAGGGACACTGAAGCTTTCTTT

abundance: many
v_gene: TRBV5-1
j_gene: TRBJ2-3
d_gene: -
CDR3aa: CASSLGSSAGVSDTQYF
CDR3nt: TGCGCCAGCAGCTTGGGGTCCTCCGCCGGTGTCTCAGATACGCAGTATTTT

abundance: many
v_gene: TRBV7-6
j_gene: TRBJ2-5
d_gene: -
CDR3aa: CASSRTGKFQETQYF
CDR3nt: TGTGCCAGCAGCCGCACGGGGAAATTCCAAGAGACCCAGTACTTC

abundance: many
v_gene: TRBV27
j_gene: TRBJ2-1
d_gene: -
CDR3aa: CASSYLRGNYYNEQFF
CDR3nt: TGTGCCAGCAGTTATCTTCGCGGCAACTACTACAATGAGCAGTTCTTC

abundance: many
v_gene: TRBV5-1
j_gene: TRBJ2-1
d_gene: TRBD2
CDR3aa: CASSSGTSGYNEQFF
CDR3nt: TGCGCCAGCAGCTCCGGGACTAGCGGTTACAATGAGCAGTTCTTC

abundance: many
v_gene: TRBV6-5
j_gene: TRBJ1-2
d_gene: -
CDR3aa: CASSYGDGYYGYTF
CDR3nt: TGTGCCAGCAGTTACGGGGACGGGTACTATGGCTACACCTTC

abundance: many
v_gene: TRBV20-1
j_gene: TRBJ2-3
d_gene: -
CDR3aa: CSAREPVLDTQYF
CDR3nt: TGCAGTGCTAGAGAACCAGTTCTGGATACGCAGTATTTT

abundance: many
v_gene: TRBV12-3/TRBV12-4
j_gene: TRBJ2-3
d_gene: TRBD2
CDR3aa: CASTPLAGQEGTQYF
CDR3nt: TGTGCCAGCACCCCACTAGCGGGGCAGGAAGGTACGCAGTATTTT

abundance: -
v_gene: TRBV12-3/TRBV12-4
j_gene: TRBJ2-2
d_gene: TRBD1
CDR3aa: CASSLTGTGDTGELFF
CDR3nt: TGTGCCAGCAGTTTGACAGGGACCGGGGACACCGGGGAGCTGTTTTTT

abundance: few
v_gene: TRBV7-9
j_gene: TRBJ2-1
d_gene: -
CDR3aa: CASSLALGEQFF
CDR3nt: TGTGCCAGCAGCTTAGCGCTCGGTGAGCAGTTCTTC

abundance: many
v_gene: TRBV5-1
j_gene: TRBJ2-3
d_gene: -
CDR3aa: CASRPDITDTQYF
CDR3nt: TGCGCCAGCCGTCCAGATATAACAGATACGCAGTATTTT